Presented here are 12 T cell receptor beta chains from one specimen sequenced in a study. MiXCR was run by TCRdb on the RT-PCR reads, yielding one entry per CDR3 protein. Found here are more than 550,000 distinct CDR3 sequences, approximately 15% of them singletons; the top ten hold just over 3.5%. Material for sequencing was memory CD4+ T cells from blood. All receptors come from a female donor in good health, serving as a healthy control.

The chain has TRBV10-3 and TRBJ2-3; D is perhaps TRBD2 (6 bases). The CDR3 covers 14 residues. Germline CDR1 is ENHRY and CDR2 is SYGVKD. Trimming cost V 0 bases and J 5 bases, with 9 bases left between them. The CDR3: CAISESFSGDTQYF. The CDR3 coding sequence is TGTGCCATCAGTGAGTCTTTTAGCGGAGATACGCAGTATTTT.

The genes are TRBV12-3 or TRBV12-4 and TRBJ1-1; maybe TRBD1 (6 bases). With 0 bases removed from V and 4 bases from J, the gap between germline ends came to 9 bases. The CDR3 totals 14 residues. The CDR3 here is CASSLAGTSTEAFF. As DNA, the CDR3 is TGTGCCAGCAGTTTAGCGGGGACAAGCACTGAAGCTTTCTTT.

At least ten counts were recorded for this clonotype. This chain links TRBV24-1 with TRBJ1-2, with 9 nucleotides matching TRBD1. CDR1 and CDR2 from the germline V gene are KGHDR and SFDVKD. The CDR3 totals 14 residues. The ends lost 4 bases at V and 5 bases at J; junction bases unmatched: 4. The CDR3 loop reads CATSDPGQGYGYTF. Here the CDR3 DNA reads TGTGCCACCAGTGACCCGGGACAGGGATATGGCTACACCTTC.

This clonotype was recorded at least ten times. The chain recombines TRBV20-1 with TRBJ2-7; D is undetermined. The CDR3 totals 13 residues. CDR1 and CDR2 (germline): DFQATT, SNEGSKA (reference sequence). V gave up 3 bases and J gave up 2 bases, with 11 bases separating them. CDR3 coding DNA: TGCAGTGCTAGTCCCGAGCCCCCCTACGAGCAGTACTTC. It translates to CSASPEPPYEQYF.

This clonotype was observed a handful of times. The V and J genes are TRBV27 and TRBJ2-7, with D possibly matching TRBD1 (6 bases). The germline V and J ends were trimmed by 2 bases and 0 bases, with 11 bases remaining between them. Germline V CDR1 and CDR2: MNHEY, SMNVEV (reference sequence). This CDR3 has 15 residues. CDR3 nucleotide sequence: TGTGCCAGCAGTTTAAGGACAGAGAGCTCCTACGAGCAGTACTTC. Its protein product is CASSLRTESSYEQYF.

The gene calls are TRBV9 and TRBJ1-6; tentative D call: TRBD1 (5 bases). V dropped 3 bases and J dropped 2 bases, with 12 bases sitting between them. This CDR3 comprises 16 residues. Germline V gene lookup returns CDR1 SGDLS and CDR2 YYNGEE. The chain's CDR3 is CASSASGRTYNSPLHF. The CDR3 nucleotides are TGTGCCAGCAGCGCCTCAGGGAGAACCTATAATTCACCCCTCCACTTT.

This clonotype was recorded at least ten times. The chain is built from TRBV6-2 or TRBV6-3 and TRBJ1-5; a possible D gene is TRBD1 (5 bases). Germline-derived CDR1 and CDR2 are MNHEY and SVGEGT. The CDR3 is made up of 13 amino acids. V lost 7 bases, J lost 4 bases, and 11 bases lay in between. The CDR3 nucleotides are TGTGCCAGCACCCTATCAGGGAATCAGCCCCAGCATTTT. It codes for CASTLSGNQPQHF.

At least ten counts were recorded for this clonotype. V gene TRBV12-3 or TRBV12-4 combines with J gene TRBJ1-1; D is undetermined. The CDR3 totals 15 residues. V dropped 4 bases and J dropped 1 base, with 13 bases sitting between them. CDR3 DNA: TGTGCCAGCAGTTCTCGCGGGGTTCCGAACACTGAAGCTTTCTTT. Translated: CASSSRGVPNTEAFF.

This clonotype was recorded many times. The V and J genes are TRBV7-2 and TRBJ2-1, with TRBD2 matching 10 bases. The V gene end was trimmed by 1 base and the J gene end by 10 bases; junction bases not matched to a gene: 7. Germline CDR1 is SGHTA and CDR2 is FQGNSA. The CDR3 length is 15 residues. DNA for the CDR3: TGTGCCAGCAGCTTAGATCCTAGCGGGAGTCGGGAGCAGTTCTTC. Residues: CASSLDPSGSREQFF.

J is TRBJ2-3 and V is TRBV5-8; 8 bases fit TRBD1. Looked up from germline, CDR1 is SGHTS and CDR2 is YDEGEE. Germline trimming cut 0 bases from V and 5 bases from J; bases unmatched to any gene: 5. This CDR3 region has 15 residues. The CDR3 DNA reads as TGTGCCAGCAGCTTGGTCAGGGGGCTGGGAGATACGCAGTATTTT. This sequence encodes CASSLVRGLGDTQYF.

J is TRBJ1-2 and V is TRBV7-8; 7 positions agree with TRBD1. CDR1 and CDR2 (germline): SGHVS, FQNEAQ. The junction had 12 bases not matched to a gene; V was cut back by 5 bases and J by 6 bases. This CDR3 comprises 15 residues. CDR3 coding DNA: TGTGCCAGCAGCCTGCGGACAGGTGATACGGATGGCTACACCTTC. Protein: CASSLRTGDTDGYTF.

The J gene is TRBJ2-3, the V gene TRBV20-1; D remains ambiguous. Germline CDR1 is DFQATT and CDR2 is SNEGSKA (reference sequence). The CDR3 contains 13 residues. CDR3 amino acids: CSAPDVNTDTQYF. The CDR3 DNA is TGCAGCGCCCCCGACGTTAACACAGATACGCAGTATTTT.